A selection of T cell receptor beta chains follows, all from one sample in a study of blood T cell repertoires in COVID-19. Generated by immunoSEQ multiplex PCR, the TCRdb table keeps only in-frame clones and is missing some. The profile covers more than 200,000 clones, with approximately 90% appearing a single time and under 2% taken by the ten largest. Sequenced material: PBMCs or T cells enriched from blood (not recorded which). Receptors originate from a man aged 40-55 years who had recovered from COVID-19. CDR3s include the opening cysteine and the closing phenylalanine or tryptophan. D genes are given only for firm matches. Where a row states a size, it is once, few, many or the class of an expanded clone; other rows omit it.

j_gene | abundance | d_gene | v_gene | len | CDR3nt | CDR3aa
TRBJ2-7 | . | . | TRBV7-6 | 14 | TGTGCCAGCAGCGACAGGTTTAGCTCCTACGAGCAGTACTTC | CASSDRFSSYEQYF
TRBJ2-3 | . | TRBD2 | TRBV5-4 | 16 | TGTGCCAGCAGCACCGGGACTAGCGGGAGTACAGATACGCAGTATTTT | CASSTGTSGSTDTQYF
TRBJ1-1 | . | . | TRBV7-2 | 14 | TGTGCCAGCAGCCCGGAACAGGCGAACACTGAAGCTTTCTTT | CASSPEQANTEAFF
TRBJ2-7 | . | TRBD2 | TRBV7-8 | 15 | TGTGCCAGTGCGGGGGGGACACCCAGGGGGTACGAGCAGTACTTC | CASAGGTPRGYEQYF
TRBJ2-1 | . | TRBD2 | TRBV5-4 | 16 | TGTGCCAGCAGCGTTGGGACTAGCGGGGCCTACAATGAGCAGTTCTTC | CASSVGTSGAYNEQFF
TRBJ1-5 | . | TRBD1 | TRBV19 | 13 | TGTGCCAGTAGTAGGACAGGAGAGCAGCCCCAGCATTTT | CASSRTGEQPQHF
TRBJ1-1 | . | TRBD1 | TRBV19 | 15 | TGTGCCAGTAGTGATCTCGGACAGGGATTGAGTGAAGCTTTCTTT | CASSDLGQGLSEAFF
TRBJ2-7 | . | . | TRBV27 | 15 | TGTGCCAGCAGTCTTGCAGTCGGGAGCTCCTACGAGCAGTACTTC | CASSLAVGSSYEQYF
TRBJ2-3 | . | TRBD1 | TRBV3-1/TRBV3-2 | 16 | TGTGCCAGCAGCCAAGCAGGGACAGGGCCCACAGATACGCAGTATTTT | CASSQAGTGPTDTQYF
TRBJ1-1 | . | . | TRBV3-1/TRBV3-2 | 14 | TGTGCCAGCAGCCGAAGGGGGATGAACACTGAAGCTTTCTTT | CASSRRGMNTEAFF
TRBJ2-7 | . | TRBD1 | TRBV5-6 | 16 | TGTGCCAGCAGCTTTGGCCCGGCAGGGGGTTCCTATGAGCAGTACTTC | CASSFGPAGGSYEQYF
TRBJ1-1 | . | . | TRBV4-3 | 15 | TGCGCCAGCAGCCAAAGAAGTCTGGGGGCAGGTGAAGCTTTCTTT | CASSQRSLGAGEAFF
TRBJ1-1 | few | . | TRBV7-9 | 16 | TGTGCCAGCAGCTTAGAAATGCAGTTTGTGGACACTGAAGCTTTCTTT | CASSLEMQFVDTEAFF
TRBJ1-5 | . | . | TRBV19 | 14 | TGTGCCAGTAGTATCGGACAACGAAATCAGCCCCAGCATTTT | CASSIGQRNQPQHF
TRBJ2-1 | . | TRBD1 | TRBV19 | 12 | TGTGCCAGTAGTCAATCGGACAGGGAGCAGTTCTTC | CASSQSDREQFF
TRBJ1-6 | . | TRBD1 | TRBV4-1 | 15 | TGCGCCAGCAGCCAAAGACAGGGCCTTAATTCACCCCTCCACTTT | CASSQRQGLNSPLHF
TRBJ2-7 | once | TRBD2 | TRBV6-5 | 13 | TGTGCCAGCAGACCGGGAGGTTTCTACGAGCAGTACTTC | CASRPGGFYEQYF
TRBJ1-1 | . | TRBD1 | TRBV19 | 13 | TGTGCCAGTAGTAGCCGGGACAGATACCGAGCTTTCTTT | CASSSRDRYRAFF
TRBJ1-6 | once | . | TRBV18 | 17 | TGTGCCAGCTCACCACTCGTTTCGCCGGGAGAGAGCTCACCCCTCCACTTT | CASSPLVSPGESSPLHF
TRBJ2-3 | . | TRBD2 | TRBV19 | 13 | TGTGCCAGCCATAGCGGGAGCACAGATACGCAGTATTTT | CASHSGSTDTQYF
TRBJ2-5 | . | TRBD2 | TRBV28 | 16 | TGTGCCAGCAGTTTATTAGCGGGGGGGCCAGGGGAGACCCAGTACTTC | CASSLLAGGPGETQYF
TRBJ2-3 | . | TRBD2 | TRBV9 | 15 | TGTGCCAGCAGCGTAGGGACTAGCGGCACAGATACGCAGTATTTT | CASSVGTSGTDTQYF
TRBJ2-5 | few | . | TRBV21-1 | 15 | TGTGCCAGCAGCAAACCCTTGGGAGTTCGGGAGACCCAGTACTTC | CASSKPLGVRETQYF
TRBJ2-2 | . | . | TRBV12-3/TRBV12-4 | 13 | TGTGCCAGCAGCCTCCTCGACACCGGGGAGCTGTTTTTT | CASSLLDTGELFF
TRBJ1-3 | . | . | TRBV10-1 | 13 | TGCGCCAGCAGTGAGAGCGTGTCCAACACCATATATTTT | CASSESVSNTIYF